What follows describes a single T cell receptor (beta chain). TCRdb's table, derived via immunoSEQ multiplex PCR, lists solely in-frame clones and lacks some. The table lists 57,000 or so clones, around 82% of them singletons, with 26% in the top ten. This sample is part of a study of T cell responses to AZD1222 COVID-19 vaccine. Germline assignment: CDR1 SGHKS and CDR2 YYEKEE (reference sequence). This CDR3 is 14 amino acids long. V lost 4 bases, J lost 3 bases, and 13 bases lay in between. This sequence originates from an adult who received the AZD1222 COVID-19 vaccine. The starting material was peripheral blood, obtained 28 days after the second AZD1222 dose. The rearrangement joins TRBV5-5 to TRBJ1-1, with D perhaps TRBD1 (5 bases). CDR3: CASSVRDGYTEAFF. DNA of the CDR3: TGTGCCAGCAGCGTCCGGGACGGATACACTGAAGCTTTCTTT.